The present entry profiles one TCR beta chain with its context. This entry comes from a study of cytomegalovirus exposure and HLA in healthy donors. Both 60 Vbeta primers and 13 Jbeta primers went into the PCR. Sequencing used immunoSEQ multiplex PCR; TCRdb keeps in-frame clones, though not all of them. The data show approximately 260,000 clones, roughly 86% seen once. Germline trimming cut 5 bases from V and 7 bases from J; bases unmatched to any gene: 7. The length of the CDR3 is 14 residues. CDR1 and CDR2 from the germline V gene are KGHSH and LQKENI. The TCR was taken from a woman aged 40 to 50 in good health and CMV-seropositive. Sequencing was performed on PBMCs. The chain recombines TRBV18 with TRBJ1-1; TRBD1 aligns across 10 bases. Written as DNA, the CDR3 is TGTGCCAGCTCAAGGGACAGGGGCGCGGGTGAAGCTTTCTTT. Its translation: CASSRDRGAGEAFF. The entire variable domain, with the rest obtained from reference TRBV18 and TRBJ1-1, is as follows: NAGVMQNPRHLVRRRGQEARLRCSPMKGHSHVYWYRQLPEEGLKFMVYLQKENIIDESGMPKERFSAEFPKEGPSILRIQQVVRGDSAAYFCASSRDRGAGEAFFGQGTRLTVV.